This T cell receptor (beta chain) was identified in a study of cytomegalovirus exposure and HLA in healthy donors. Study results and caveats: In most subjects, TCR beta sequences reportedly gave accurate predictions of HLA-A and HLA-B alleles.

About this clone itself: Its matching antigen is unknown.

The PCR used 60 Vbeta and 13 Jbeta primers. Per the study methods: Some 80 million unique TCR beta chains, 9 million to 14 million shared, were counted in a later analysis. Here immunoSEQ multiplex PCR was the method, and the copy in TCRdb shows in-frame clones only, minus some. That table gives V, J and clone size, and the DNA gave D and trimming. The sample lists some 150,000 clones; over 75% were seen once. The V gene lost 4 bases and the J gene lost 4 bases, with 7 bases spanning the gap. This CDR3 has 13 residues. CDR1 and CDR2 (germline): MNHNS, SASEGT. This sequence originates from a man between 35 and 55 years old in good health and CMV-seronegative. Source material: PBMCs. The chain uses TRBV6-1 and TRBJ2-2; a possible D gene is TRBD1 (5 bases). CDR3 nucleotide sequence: TGTGCCAGCAGTGTAACAGGCACCGGGGAGCTGTTTTTT. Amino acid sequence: CASSVTGTGELFF.